These T cell receptor beta chains were read from a single sample in a study of T cells in Graves' hyperthyroidism and ophthalmopathy. TCRdb fed the multiplex PCR reads into MiXCR, producing one record per CDR3 protein. The repertoire holds about 600,000 distinct CDR3 sequences, with roughly 16% as singletons. The sample comprised blood. The origin of the receptors is a woman aged 40 to 50 with Graves' ophthalmopathy. Both conserved end residues are part of each CDR3. The D gene is left open where the match is weak. Only some rows state a clone size, as once, few, many or a class for expanded clones.

clone_size d_call j_call v_call cdr3_nt cdr3_aa
many . TRBJ1-2 TRBV2 TGTGCCAGCAGTGAAATGGGGGCAGGGGGCTACACCTTC CASSEMGAGGYTF
. . TRBJ2-2 TRBV20-1 TGCAGTGCTAGACCCCGGGACATCGGGGAGCTGTTTTTT CSARPRDIGELFF
few TRBD2 TRBJ2-4 TRBV6-1 TGTGCCAGCAGCAGACTTAGCGGGAGCGGGAACATTCAGTACTTC CASSRLSGSGNIQYF
few TRBD2 TRBJ2-3 TRBV5-6 TGTGCCAGCAGCGAGAGGGCGCGGGCGGGAGGAGTAGATACGCAGTATTTT CASSERARAGGVDTQYF
many . TRBJ1-4 TRBV28 TGTGCCAGCAGTCGCAGACCGCGTAATGAAAAACTGTTTTTT CASSRRPRNEKLFF
few . TRBJ2-7 TRBV6-1 TGTGCCAGCAGTTCAGGGTTTGGGACCTACGAGCAGTACTTC CASSSGFGTYEQYF
few TRBD1 TRBJ1-5 TRBV12-3/TRBV12-4 TGTGCCAGCAGTGCCGACAGGGGGAATATCAATCAGCCCCAGCATTTT CASSADRGNINQPQHF
many . TRBJ2-7 TRBV3-1 TGTGCCAGCAGCCAAGATCGGCGGACCTACGAGCAGTACTTC CASSQDRRTYEQYF
. . TRBJ2-4 TRBV19 TGCGCCAGTAGTATGGCTTTAGGAACCCTGGGAAACATTCAGTACTTC CASSMALGTLGNIQYF
many TRBD1 TRBJ1-1 TRBV12-3/TRBV12-4 TGTGCCAGCAGGCAAGACAGGGTTACTGAAGCTTTCTTT CASRQDRVTEAFF
many . TRBJ1-1 TRBV6-1 TGTGCCAGCAGAGAACTAATGAACACTGAAGCTTTCTTT CASRELMNTEAFF
. . TRBJ2-1 TRBV19 TGTGCCAGTAGTATAAGGGGCGGGGTGGCTGAGCAGTTCTTC CASSIRGGVAEQFF
many TRBD1 TRBJ1-2 TRBV12-3/TRBV12-4 TGTGCCAGCAGTGGACAGGGGTACGCCTATGGCTACACCTTC CASSGQGYAYGYTF
. . TRBJ1-4 TRBV18 TGTGCCAGCTCACCAGAGGGATTGGGCGAAAAACTGTTTTTT CASSPEGLGEKLFF
many TRBD2 TRBJ2-1 TRBV7-9 TGTGCCAGCAGCTTAGCCGGCGCCGGCGGGAGGAATGAGCAGTTCTTC CASSLAGAGGRNEQFF
many . TRBJ2-1 TRBV6-5 TGTGCCAGCAGTTACCTTCAGGAGCAGTTCTTC CASSYLQEQFF
few . TRBJ2-5 TRBV7-9 TGTGCCAGCAGCCTAGAGGGTGTCAGGCGCCAAGAGACCCAGTACTTC CASSLEGVRRQETQYF
many TRBD2 TRBJ2-5 TRBV11-2 TGTGCCAGCAGCCGGACTAGCGGATACCAAGAGACCCAGTACTTC CASSRTSGYQETQYF
. . TRBJ1-3 TRBV12-3/TRBV12-4 TGTGCCAGCACTTTATCCTCTGGAAACACCATATATTTT CASTLSSGNTIYF
few . TRBJ1-3 TRBV3-1 TGTGCCAGCAGAAACGGGGGGACTGGAAACACCATATATTTT CASRNGGTGNTIYF
. TRBD1 TRBJ2-3 TRBV29-1 TGCAGCGCGTCCGAAGGACAGGACACAGATACGCAGTATTTT CSASEGQDTDTQYF
. . TRBJ1-2 TRBV30 TGTGCCTTTTCCAACAGCTATGGCTACACCTTC CAFSNSYGYTF
many TRBD1 TRBJ2-7 TRBV28 TGTGCCAGCACTTCACAGGGGTTAGGCGGTTTCTACGAGCAGTACTTC CASTSQGLGGFYEQYF
. . TRBJ2-7 TRBV20-1 TGCAGTGTAGACTCTCGGCCAGGCACTTACGAGCAGTACTTC CSVDSRPGTYEQYF
few . TRBJ2-3 TRBV27 TGTGCCAGCAGTTCAGTCGTATCACCCTCATTCCAGCTTAAGGATACGCAGTATTTT CASSSVVSPSFQLKDTQYF
few . TRBJ2-7 TRBV20-1 TGCAGTGCTTCCCTCGGAATGATCTACGAGCAGTACTTC CSASLGMIYEQYF
many . TRBJ1-2 TRBV28 TGTGCCAGCAGATCTGGGACCGACGCTAACTATGGCTACACCTTC CASRSGTDANYGYTF
many . TRBJ1-2 TRBV2 TGTGCCAGCAGGGGCAGGGGTAAAAGTGGCTACACCTTC CASRGRGKSGYTF
. . TRBJ2-3 TRBV5-1 TGCGCCAGCAGCTTTGTTCTCGGAGATACGCAGTATTTT CASSFVLGDTQYF